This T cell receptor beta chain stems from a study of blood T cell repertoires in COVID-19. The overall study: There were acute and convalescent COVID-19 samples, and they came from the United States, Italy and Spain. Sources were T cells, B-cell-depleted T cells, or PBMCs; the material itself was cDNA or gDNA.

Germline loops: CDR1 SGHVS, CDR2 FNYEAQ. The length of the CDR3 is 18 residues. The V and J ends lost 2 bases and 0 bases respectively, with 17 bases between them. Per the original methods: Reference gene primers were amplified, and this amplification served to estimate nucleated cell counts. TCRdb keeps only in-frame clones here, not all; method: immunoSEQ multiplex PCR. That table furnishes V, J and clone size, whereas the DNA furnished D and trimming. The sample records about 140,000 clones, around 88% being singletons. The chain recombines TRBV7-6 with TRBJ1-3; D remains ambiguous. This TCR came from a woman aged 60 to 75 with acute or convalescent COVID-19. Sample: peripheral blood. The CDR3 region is CASSLFQGVAGSGNTIYF. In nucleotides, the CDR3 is TGTGCCAGCAGCTTATTTCAAGGTGTCGCGGGCTCTGGAAACACCATATATTTT.